A selection of T cell receptor beta chains follows, all from one sample in a study of beta chain features in type 1 diabetes. The assay was immunoSEQ multiplex PCR, and TCRdb's table has in-frame clones only and misses some. The sample carries tens of thousands of clones, under 35% recorded once. Material: stem cell memory CD4+ T cells from blood. The receptor set was obtained from a woman aged 18 to 35 in good health. CDR3s include the opening cysteine and the closing phenylalanine or tryptophan. D genes are given only for firm matches.

V	D	J	CDR3
TRBV6-1	.	TRBJ2-6	CASSTTGSGANVLTF
TRBV4-2	TRBD2	TRBJ2-7	CASSQEAGGAYEQYF
TRBV14	.	TRBJ2-5	CASSQDFPREETQYF
TRBV11-2	.	TRBJ2-7	CASSLGLFQGYEQYF
TRBV19	.	TRBJ1-1	CASSSQGNTEAFF
TRBV5-1	TRBD2	TRBJ2-7	CASSLRATSGEQYF
TRBV7-2	.	TRBJ1-2	CASSPDITYGYTF
TRBV5-1	.	TRBJ1-1	CASTSGGLGNTEAFF
TRBV15	.	TRBJ1-5	CATRRPGHINQPQHF
TRBV30	.	TRBJ1-1	CAWSRRDMNTEAFF
TRBV5-1	.	TRBJ1-2	CASSGLRAGGLYGYTF
TRBV9	.	TRBJ2-6	CASSATVSGANVLTF
TRBV2	TRBD1	TRBJ2-7	CASTEGTGRNF
TRBV7-2	.	TRBJ2-1	CASSPQGGAGEQFF